The 13 T cell receptor beta chains given below trace back to one sample, sequenced in a study of T cells after yellow fever vaccination. TCRdb used MiXCR to reprocess the 5' RACE reads, holding one entry per CDR3 protein. The sample has about 85,000 distinct CDR3 sequences; 13% are singletons. The sample was CD8+ T cells not binding an NS4B(214-222) dextramer, sorted from PBMCs, taken about 20 days after the first yellow fever vaccination. The receptor source for this set is a man younger than 30 who received the YFV17D yellow fever vaccine.

This clonotype turned up a few times. The chain links TRBV4-2 to TRBJ2-7; 8 bases agree with TRBD2. V was pared by 3 bases and J by 3 bases, with 4 bases of the junction left unmatched. This CDR3 spans 14 amino acids. The germline gives CDR1 LGHNA, CDR2 YNFKEQ. The chain's CDR3 is CASSQGLGDYEQYF. As DNA, the CDR3 is TGTGCCAGCAGCCAGGGACTAGGGGACTACGAGCAGTACTTC.

There are a few counts of this clonotype. V gene TRBV4-1 combines with J gene TRBJ2-4; 11 bases line up with TRBD2. Trimming took 0 bases from V and 2 from J; bases not matched to a gene: 6. CDR3 size: 18 residues. From germline, CDR1 is MGHRA and CDR2 YSYEKL. The CDR3: CASSQERASGRTKNIQYF. The CDR3 DNA follows: TGCGCCAGCAGCCAAGAACGGGCTAGCGGGAGGACCAAAAACATTCAGTACTTC.

The chain couples TRBV10-2 to TRBJ1-4; 7 nucleotides align to TRBD1. The germline gives CDR1 WSHSY, CDR2 SAAADI. The CDR3 has 14 amino acids. The V segment lost 6 bases and the J segment 7 bases; nucleotides outside the gene matches: 8. The CDR3: CASRQGGVSEKLFF. CDR3 nucleotides: TGCGCCAGCAGGCAGGGGGGTGTAAGTGAAAAACTGTTTTTT.

This clonotype was picked up a small number of times. The chain links TRBV6-1 to TRBJ2-5; 7 bases agree with TRBD2. There are 15 residues in the CDR3. The germline CDR1 and CDR2 sequences are MNHNS and SASEGT. V lost 6 bases and J lost 4; bases outside the gene matches: 11. The CDR3 sequence: CASSQGLPELETQYF. CDR3 in DNA: TGTGCCAGCAGCCAGGGACTACCCGAGTTAGAGACCCAGTACTTC.

The V gene is TRBV10-2, the J gene TRBJ2-1, with TRBD2 identical over 12 bases. J was trimmed by 9 bases and V by 3 bases; bases with no gene match: 0. CDR1 WSHSY and CDR2 SAAADI come from the germline V gene. The CDR3 has 13 amino acids. The CDR3: CASSELAGGEQFF. The DNA of the CDR3 is TGCGCCAGCAGTGAACTAGCGGGGGGTGAGCAGTTCTTC.

The chain joins TRBV4-3 to TRBJ2-3, with 11 positions matching TRBD2. The CDR3 length is 16 residues. Trimming at V came to 3 bases and at J to 3 bases, leaving 5 bases not matched to a gene. Germline values: CDR1 LGHNA, CDR2 YSLEER. Written as DNA, the CDR3 is TGCGCCAGCAGCCAGTTTGGGACTAGCGGAACAGATACGCAGTATTTT. Amino acid sequence: CASSQFGTSGTDTQYF.

The V gene is TRBV7-2, the J gene TRBJ2-1, with TRBD2 as a possible D gene (5 bases). This CDR3 region has 15 residues. The V and J ends lost 3 bases and 2 bases respectively, with 11 bases between them. Germline V gene lookup returns CDR1 SGHTA and CDR2 FQGNSA. The CDR3 reads CASSFRDYTYNEQFF. In nucleotides, the CDR3 is TGTGCCAGCAGCTTCCGGGATTATACCTACAATGAGCAGTTCTTC.

This clonotype was counted between two and nine times. V is TRBV11-2 and J is TRBJ2-2; 8 bases map to TRBD1. The CDR3 covers 12 residues. Germline trimming cut 1 base from V and 14 bases from J; bases unmatched to any gene: 3. Germline loops: CDR1 SGHAT, CDR2 FQNNGV. As DNA, the CDR3 is TGTGCCAGCAGCTTAGGCCAGGGGGCACTGTTTTTT. This encodes CASSLGQGALFF.

This clonotype was seen more than once but under ten times. The chain is built from TRBV6-1 and TRBJ2-2; the D gene could be TRBD1 or TRBD2 (5 bases each). The CDR3 is 13 amino acids. Deletions cut 6 bases from V and 5 bases from J, with 10 bases between. Germline lookup yields CDR1 MNHNS and CDR2 SASEGT. DNA of the CDR3: TGTGCCAGCAGCCTGGGACGGACCGGGGAGCTGTTTTTT. Its translation is CASSLGRTGELFF.

The chain recombines TRBV18 with TRBJ2-7; 9 bases agree with TRBD1. The germline CDR1 and CDR2 sequences are KGHSH and LQKENI. The CDR3 is made up of 15 amino acids. V trimming: 3 bases; J trimming: 3 bases; junction bases outside the gene matches: 6. CDR3 DNA sequence: TGTGCCAGCTCACCCGGACAGGGGCCCTTCTACGAGCAGTACTTC. Its translation: CASSPGQGPFYEQYF.

This clonotype appeared a few times. The chain has TRBV10-1 and TRBJ2-1, with D perhaps TRBD2 (5 bases). From germline, CDR1 is WNHNN and CDR2 SYGVQD (reference sequence). Trimming left V 2 bases short and J 7 bases short, with 24 bases between. The CDR3 is made up of 18 amino acids. This CDR3 is CASSERGAYNEHRNEQFF. The CDR3 nucleotides read TGCGCCAGCAGTGAGCGGGGAGCGTACAATGAGCATAGAAATGAGCAGTTCTTC.

This clonotype was recorded many times. The chain joins TRBV9 to TRBJ1-1; 8 bases map to TRBD1. The germline gives CDR1 SGDLS, CDR2 YYNGEE. The V gene end was trimmed by 0 bases and the J gene end by 3 bases; junction bases not matched to a gene: 1. This CDR3 is 14 amino acids long. The CDR3 reads CASSVGTGHTEAFF. The CDR3 DNA follows: TGTGCCAGCAGCGTAGGGACAGGGCACACTGAAGCTTTCTTT.

The V and J genes are TRBV7-9 and TRBJ2-7; maybe TRBD2 (5 bases). This CDR3 is built from 12 residues. From germline, CDR1 is SEHNR and CDR2 FQNEAQ (reference sequence). Trimming removed 4 bases at V and 13 bases at J, with 17 bases between. This CDR3 is CASSSLTTPLYF. The CDR3 nucleotides read TGTGCCAGCAGCTCACTGACTACCCCATTATACTTC. Full variable domain (remainder filled in from reference TRBV7-9 and TRBJ2-7): DTGVSQNPRHKITKRGQNVTFRCDPISEHNRLYWYRQTLGQGPEFLTYFQNEAQLEKSRLLSDRFSAERPKGSFSTLEIQRTEQGDSAMYLCASSSLTTPLYFGPGTRLTVT.